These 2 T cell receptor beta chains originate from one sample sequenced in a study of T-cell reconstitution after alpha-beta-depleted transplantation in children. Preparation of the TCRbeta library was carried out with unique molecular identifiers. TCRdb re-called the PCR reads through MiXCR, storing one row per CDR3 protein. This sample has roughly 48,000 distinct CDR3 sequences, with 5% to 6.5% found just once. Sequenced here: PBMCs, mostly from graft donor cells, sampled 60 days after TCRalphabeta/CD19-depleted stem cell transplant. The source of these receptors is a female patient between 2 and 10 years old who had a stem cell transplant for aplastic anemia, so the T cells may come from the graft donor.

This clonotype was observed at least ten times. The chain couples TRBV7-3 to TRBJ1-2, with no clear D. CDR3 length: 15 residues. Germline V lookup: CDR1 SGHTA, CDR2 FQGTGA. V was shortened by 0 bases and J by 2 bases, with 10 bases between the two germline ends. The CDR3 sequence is CASSLTAVGNYGYTF. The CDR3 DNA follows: TGTGCCAGCAGCTTAACCGCGGTAGGGAACTATGGCTACACCTTC.

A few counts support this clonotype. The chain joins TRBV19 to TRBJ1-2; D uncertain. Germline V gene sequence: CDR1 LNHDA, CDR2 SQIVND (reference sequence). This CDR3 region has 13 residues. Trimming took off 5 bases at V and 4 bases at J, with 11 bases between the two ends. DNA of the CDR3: TGTGCCAGTAGTCCCTCCTGGGGCTATGGCTACACCTTC. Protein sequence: CASSPSWGYGYTF.